The rows below give T cell receptor beta chains drawn from one sample of a study of blood T cell repertoires in COVID-19. Assay: immunoSEQ multiplex PCR; the TCRdb copy retains only in-frame clones and omits some. Of tens of thousands of clones in the sample, over 70% were seen once. Specimen: peripheral blood. These TCRs come from a human donor with active or convalescent COVID-19. The donor label of this sample is uncertain. Both conserved end residues are part of each CDR3. The D gene is left open where the match is weak. Size is omitted from some rows. Given values are once, few, many or a class for expanded clones.

>TRBJ2-5|-|TRBV3-1/TRBV3-2|-
CASSLQETQYF
TGTGCCAGCAGCCTCCAGGAGACCCAGTACTTC
>TRBJ1-1|-|TRBV27|-
CASSRQGLNTEAFF
TGTGCCAGCAGCCGTCAGGGGTTGAACACTGAAGCTTTCTTT
>TRBJ2-7|TRBD2|TRBV18|-
CASSPPGTSGLPGSYEQYF
TGTGCCAGCTCACCACCGGGGACTAGCGGCCTCCCCGGGAGCTACGAGCAGTACTTC
>TRBJ2-1|-|TRBV5-6|-
CASSQRGRGNEQFF
TGTGCCAGCAGCCAGAGAGGGAGAGGGAATGAGCAGTTCTTC
>TRBJ1-2|-|TRBV5-4|-
CASSFDSYGYTF
TGTGCCAGCAGCTTTGACAGCTATGGCTACACCTTC
>TRBJ1-2|TRBD1|TRBV29-1|once
CSVATGGDYGYTF
TGCAGCGTAGCCACAGGGGGTGATTATGGCTACACCTTC
>TRBJ1-2|TRBD1|TRBV19|-
CASSIPGRGREDYGYTF
TGTGCCAGTAGTATACCCGGCAGGGGGCGGGAAGACTATGGCTACACCTTC
>TRBJ2-3|-|TRBV2|-
CASTETDTQYF
TGTGCCAGCACGGAGACAGATACGCAGTATTTT
>TRBJ2-6|TRBD2|TRBV9|-
CASSAGTSGELGANVLTF
TGTGCCAGCAGCGCAGGGACTAGCGGAGAGCTGGGGGCCAACGTCCTGACTTTC
>TRBJ1-4|TRBD1|TRBV3-1/TRBV3-2|-
CASSTTGGVEKLFF
TGTGCCAGCAGCACGACAGGGGGCGTGGAAAAACTGTTTTTT
>TRBJ2-2|-|TRBV3-1/TRBV3-2|few
CASSQDSGAGELFF
TGTGCCAGCAGCCAAGATTCGGGAGCCGGGGAGCTGTTTTTT
>TRBJ1-4|TRBD1|TRBV30|-
CALEGALDEKLFF
TGTGCCTTGGAGGGGGCCTTGGATGAAAAACTGTTTTTT
>TRBJ1-1|-|TRBV12-5|-
CASGQSDRSEAFF
TGTGCTAGTGGCCAATCGGACAGATCTGAAGCTTTCTTT
>TRBJ2-1|-|TRBV12-2|-
CASRSWVLSGAGGGNEQFF
TGTGCAAGTCGCTCCTGGGTCCTCAGTGGAGCGGGAGGAGGTAATGAGCAGTTCTTC
>TRBJ2-7|TRBD1|TRBV5-1|-
CASSGGTGGFNEQYF
TGCGCCAGCAGCGGCGGGACAGGGGGCTTTAACGAGCAGTACTTC
>TRBJ2-1|TRBD2|TRBV5-1|-
CASSLSTSGSFDEQFF
TGCGCCAGCAGCTTGTCGACTAGCGGGAGTTTCGATGAGCAGTTCTTC
>TRBJ2-1|TRBD2|TRBV20-1|-
CSASRIGTRDEQFF
TGCAGTGCTAGTCGGATCGGGACTAGGGATGAGCAGTTCTTC
>TRBJ2-7|TRBD1|TRBV28|-
CASSSTGQVITYEQYF
TGTGCCAGCAGTTCTACAGGACAGGTTATCACCTACGAGCAGTACTTC
>TRBJ1-3|TRBD1|TRBV7-2|-
CASSQTGGPGNTIYF
TGTGCCAGCAGCCAGACAGGGGGCCCTGGAAACACCATATATTTT
>TRBJ1-6|TRBD1|TRBV7-2|-
CASSSSGTESPPLHF
TGTGCCAGCAGCTCTTCCGGGACAGAGTCACCACCCCTCCACTTT
>TRBJ1-1|-|TRBV11-2|-
CASSFLPGYDTEAFF
TGTGCCAGCAGCTTCCTTCCAGGCTACGACACTGAAGCTTTCTTT
>TRBJ2-2|TRBD2|TRBV9|once
CASSVTSGNTGELFF
TGTGCCAGCAGCGTAACTAGCGGGAACACCGGGGAGCTGTTTTTT
>TRBJ1-2|-|TRBV6-1|-
CASSEAGQLHYGYTF
TGTGCCAGCAGTGAAGCAGGACAGCTTCACTATGGCTACACCTTC
>TRBJ2-5|TRBD2|TRBV2|-
CASKYSGRAGETQYF
TGTGCCAGTAAATATAGCGGGAGGGCCGGAGAGACCCAGTACTTC
>TRBJ1-3|-|TRBV10-2|-
CASRTGNTIYF
TGCGCCAGCAGGACAGGAAACACCATATATTTT
>TRBJ2-5|-|TRBV28|-
CASSFAGPVETQYF
TGTGCCAGCAGTTTCGCAGGGCCTGTGGAGACCCAGTACTTC
>TRBJ1-1|-|TRBV5-1|-
CASSLLSNTEAFF
TGCGCCAGCAGCTTACTGTCGAACACTGAAGCTTTCTTT
>TRBJ1-4|-|TRBV7-2|-
CASSPGRGEKLFF
TGTGCCAGCAGCCCAGGGCGAGGTGAAAAACTGTTTTTT